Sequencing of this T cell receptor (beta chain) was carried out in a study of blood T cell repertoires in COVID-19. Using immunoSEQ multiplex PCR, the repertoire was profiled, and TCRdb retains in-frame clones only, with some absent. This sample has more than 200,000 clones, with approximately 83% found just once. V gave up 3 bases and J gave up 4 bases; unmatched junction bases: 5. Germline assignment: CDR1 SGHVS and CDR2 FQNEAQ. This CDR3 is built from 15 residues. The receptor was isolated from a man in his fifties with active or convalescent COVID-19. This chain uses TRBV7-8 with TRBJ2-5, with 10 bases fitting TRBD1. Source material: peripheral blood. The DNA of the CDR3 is TGTGCCAGCAGCTTGGGACAGGGGCGAGGAGAGACCCAGTACTTC. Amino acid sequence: CASSLGQGRGETQYF.